This TCR beta chain was sequenced for a study of molecular identifiers for immune sequencing clone quantification. Sorted naive CD8 T cells, roughly 19,000 to 1,100,000, were sequenced from 10%, 30% or 50% RNA. This clonotype has a count of ten or more. Each CDR3 protein is one row after TCRdb ran MiXCR on the PCR reads. Of approximately 54,000 distinct CDR3 sequences listed, roughly 24% were seen once; the top ten hold around 1.9%. Trimming took 2 bases from V and 1 from J, leaving 5 bases between them. From germline, CDR1 is LGHNT and CDR2 FRNRAP. The CDR3 extends over 13 amino acids. The chain employs TRBV12-5 and TRBJ1-2; the D is unclear. The material sequenced was naive CD8+ T cells from blood, with Jurkat cell RNA spiked in. Regarding subset: FACS-sorted CD8+CD4-CCR7+CD45RA+ naive T cells. This clonotype originated in a human donor in good health. Some libraries in this study had Jurkat cell RNA spiked in. The CDR3 DNA sequence: TGTGCTAGTGGTTTGTCAGTTAACTATGGCTACACCTTC. Residues: CASGLSVNYGYTF.